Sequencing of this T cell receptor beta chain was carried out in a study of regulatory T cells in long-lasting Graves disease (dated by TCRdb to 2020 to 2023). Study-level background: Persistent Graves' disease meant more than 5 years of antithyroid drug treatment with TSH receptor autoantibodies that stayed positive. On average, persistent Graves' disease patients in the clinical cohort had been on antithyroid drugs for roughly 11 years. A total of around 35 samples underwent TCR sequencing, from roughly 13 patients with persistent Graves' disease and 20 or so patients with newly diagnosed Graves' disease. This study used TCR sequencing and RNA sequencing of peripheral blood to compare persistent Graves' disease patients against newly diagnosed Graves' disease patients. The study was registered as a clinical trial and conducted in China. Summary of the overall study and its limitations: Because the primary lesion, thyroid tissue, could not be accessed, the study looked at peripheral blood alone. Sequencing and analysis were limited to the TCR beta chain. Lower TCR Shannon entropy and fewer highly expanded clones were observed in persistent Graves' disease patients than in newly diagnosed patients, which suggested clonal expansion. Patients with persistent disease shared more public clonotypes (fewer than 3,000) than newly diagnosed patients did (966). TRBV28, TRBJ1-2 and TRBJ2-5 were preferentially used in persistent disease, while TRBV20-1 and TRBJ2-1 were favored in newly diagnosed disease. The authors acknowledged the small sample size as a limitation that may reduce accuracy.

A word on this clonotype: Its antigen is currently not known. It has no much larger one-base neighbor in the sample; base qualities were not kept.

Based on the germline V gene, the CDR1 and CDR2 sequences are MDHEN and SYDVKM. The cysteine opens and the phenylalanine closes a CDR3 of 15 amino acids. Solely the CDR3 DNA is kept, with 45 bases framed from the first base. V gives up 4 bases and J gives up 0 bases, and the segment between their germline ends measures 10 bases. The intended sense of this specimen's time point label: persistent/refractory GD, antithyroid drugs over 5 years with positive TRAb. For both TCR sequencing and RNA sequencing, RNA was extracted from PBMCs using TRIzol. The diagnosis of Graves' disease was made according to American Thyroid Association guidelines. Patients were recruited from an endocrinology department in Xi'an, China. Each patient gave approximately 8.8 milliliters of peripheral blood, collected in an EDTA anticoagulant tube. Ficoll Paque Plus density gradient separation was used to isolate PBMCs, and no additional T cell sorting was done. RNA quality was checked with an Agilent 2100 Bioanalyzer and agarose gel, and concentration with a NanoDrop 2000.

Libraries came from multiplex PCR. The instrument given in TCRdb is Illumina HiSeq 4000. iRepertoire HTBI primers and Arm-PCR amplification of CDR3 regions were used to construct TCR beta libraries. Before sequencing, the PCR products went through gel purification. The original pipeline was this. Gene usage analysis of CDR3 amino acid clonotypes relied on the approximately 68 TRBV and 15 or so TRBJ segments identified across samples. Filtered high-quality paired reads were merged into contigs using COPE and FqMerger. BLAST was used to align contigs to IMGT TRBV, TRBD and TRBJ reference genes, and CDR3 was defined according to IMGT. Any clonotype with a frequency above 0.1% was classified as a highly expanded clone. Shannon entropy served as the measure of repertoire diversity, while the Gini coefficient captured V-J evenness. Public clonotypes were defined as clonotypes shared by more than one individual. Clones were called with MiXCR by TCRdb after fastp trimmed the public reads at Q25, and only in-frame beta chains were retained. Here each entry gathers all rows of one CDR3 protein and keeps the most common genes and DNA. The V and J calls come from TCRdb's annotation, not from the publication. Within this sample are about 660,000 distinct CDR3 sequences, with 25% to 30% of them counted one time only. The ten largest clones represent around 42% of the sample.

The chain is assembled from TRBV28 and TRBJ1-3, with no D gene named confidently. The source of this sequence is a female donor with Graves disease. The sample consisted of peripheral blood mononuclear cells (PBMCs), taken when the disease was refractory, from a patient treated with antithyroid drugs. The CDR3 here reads CASSWYSSSGNTIYF. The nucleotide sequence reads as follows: TGTGCCAGCAGTTGGTATTCGAGCTCTGGAAACACCATATATTTT.